This T cell receptor (beta chain) was captured in a study of T-cell reconstitution after alpha-beta-depleted transplantation in children. Study-wide results and limits: Alpha-beta T cells present about two months after transplant were reported to originate from several hundred expanded graft clones. Newly made T cells mostly supplied T-cell counts and diversity one year after transplant.

This clonotype came up a few times. Its target is unknown. This CDR3 contains 12 residues. Between the trimmed V and J ends, which lost 7 bases and 8 bases, there was a span of 12 bases. This sample's TCRbeta library carried unique molecular identifier barcodes. One entry per CDR3 protein results from TCRdb running MiXCR on the PCR reads. The sample includes 530,000 or so distinct CDR3 sequences, 20% to 30% of them seen just once. The V call is TRBV12-3 or TRBV12-4, the J call TRBJ2-1, with D maybe TRBD2 (5 bases). Sequencing used PBMCs, obtained before TCRalphabeta/CD19-depleted stem cell transplant. The TCR sequence derives from a boy less than two years old with Wiskott-Aldrich syndrome, due to receive a stem cell transplant. CDR3 in DNA: TGTGCCAGCATCCACCAGGAGGATGAGCAGTTCTTC. It is translated as CASIHQEDEQFF.